This note documents a single TCR beta chain sequence. Its antigen remains unidentified. The entry originates in a study of shared clonotypes between healthy human individuals. Study findings and constraints: Lower generation probabilities were found for non-shared clonotypes than for those shared by all four donors.

Trimming removed 7 bases at V and 3 bases at J, with 13 bases between. Germline CDR1 reads MDHEN; CDR2 reads SYDVKM. CDR3 length: 14 amino acids. Profiled with immunoSEQ multiplex PCR; TCRdb holds only in-frame clones, not every one. There are 950,000 to 1,100,000 clones in the sample; around 82% occur only once, and 0.6% to 0.75% lies in the top ten. The sample consisted of memory CD4+ T cells from PBMCs. The subset: CD45RA-negative fraction. This sequence joins TRBV28 and TRBJ2-4, with D perhaps matching TRBD2 (5 bases). The receptor comes from a man aged 18 to 30 in good health. Some clones in this sample may be carry-over from other donors' samples. The CDR3 here is CASNQRVGKNIQYF. The CDR3 coding sequence is TGTGCCAGCAATCAGAGGGTGGGCAAAAACATTCAGTACTTC.